These 7 T cell receptor beta chains were all obtained from the same sample, sequenced in a study of T cell responses to AZD1222 COVID-19 vaccine. The assay was immunoSEQ multiplex PCR, and TCRdb's table has in-frame clones only and misses some. The sample shows roughly 150,000 clones, 90% of them seen only once. Source: peripheral blood, taken 28 days after the second AZD1222 dose. Receptors were obtained from an adult who received the AZD1222 COVID-19 vaccine.

The chain employs TRBV28 and TRBJ1-6; D is perhaps TRBD1 (5 bases). The V end was cut by 6 bases, the J end by 3 bases, with 21 bases between. Germline-derived CDR1 and CDR2 are MDHEN and SYDVKM. The CDR3 sequence is 18 residues long. This CDR3 reads CASSSHLQATNYNSPLHF. The DNA of the CDR3 is TGTGCCAGCAGCTCACATTTACAGGCAACCAACTATAATTCACCCCTCCACTTT.

This chain links TRBV4-1 with TRBJ2-1; D perhaps matches TRBD1 (5 bases). Germline values: CDR1 MGHRA, CDR2 YSYEKL. The CDR3 spans 15 residues. V was clipped by 2 bases and J by 7 bases, with 15 bases between them. CDR3 nucleotide sequence: TGCGCCAGCAGCCAACCGACAGCTCCAAGGAATGAGCAGTTCTTC. Amino acids: CASSQPTAPRNEQFF.

The J gene is TRBJ2-2, the V gene TRBV11-3; no firm D call. This CDR3 is built from 12 residues. The germline CDR1 and CDR2 sequences are SGHNT and YENEEA. V was pared by 5 bases and J by 2 bases, with 3 bases between. This CDR3 reads CASSPNTGELFF. For the CDR3, the DNA is TGTGCCAGCAGCCCAAACACCGGGGAGCTGTTTTTT.

V gene TRBV6-5 combines with J gene TRBJ1-3, with D tentatively TRBD1 (5 bases). The length of the CDR3 is 13 residues. Germline CDR1 is MNHEY and CDR2 is SVGAGI. With 5 bases removed from V and 8 bases from J, the gap between germline ends came to 13 bases. CDR3 DNA sequence: TGTGCCAGCAGTCCTCAGGTGGGGGACACCATATATTTT. Protein sequence: CASSPQVGDTIYF.

This sequence joins TRBV29-1 and TRBJ2-3, with 12 bases lining up with TRBD2. The germline gives CDR1 SQVTM, CDR2 ANQGSEA. The CDR3 is 16 residues long. V shed 6 bases, J shed 5 bases, and the junction held 12 bases outside the gene matches. CDR3 coding DNA: TGCAGCGTGGGACCTGTACTAGCGGGAGGCCTAGATACGCAGTATTTT. Translating it yields CSVGPVLAGGLDTQYF.

The chain uses TRBV10-2 and TRBJ1-1; D gene uncertain. V lost 8 bases and J 2 bases, leaving 9 bases between the germline ends. The CDR3 totals 12 residues. CDR1 is WSHSY, CDR2 SAAADI, per germline. The DNA of the CDR3 is TGCGCCAGCGCTGCAGGAAACACTGAAGCTTTCTTT. Its protein product is CASAAGNTEAFF.

V usage is TRBV11-1 and J usage is TRBJ1-3, with D unclear. Trimming removed 6 bases from V and 4 bases from J, with 10 bases in between. CDR1 and CDR2 from the germline V gene are SGHAT and FQDESV (reference sequence). The CDR3 is 13 amino acids. CDR3 loop: CASRPSGGNTIYF. CDR3 DNA sequence: TGTGCCAGCAGACCATCCGGCGGAAACACCATATATTTT.